The next 26 T cell receptor beta chains were all read from a single sample in a study of blood T cells in healthy people across ages. Combining a sample-barcoded 5' primer with a J-beta primer mix, a second PCR ran for about 7 to 11 cycles. TCRdb reprocessed the 5' RACE reads via MiXCR and lists one record per CDR3 protein. The repertoire includes 800,000 to 1,300,000 distinct CDR3 sequences, around 25% of them detected once, and about 0.72% sits in the top ten. Separately, the same data were catalogued under a study of T cells of mothers and their children.

The material sequenced was blood. These receptors originate from a girl aged 2-9 years in good health.

The chain recombines TRBV5-1 with TRBJ1-1, with D uncertain. The CDR3 runs 14 residues. The V gene lost 3 bases and the J gene lost 3 bases, with 12 bases spanning the gap. CDR1 and CDR2 from the germline V gene are SGHRS and YFSETQ. The CDR3 is CASSWGAADTEAFF. In DNA form, the CDR3 reads TGCGCCAGCAGCTGGGGAGCGGCGGACACTGAAGCTTTCTTT.

The rearrangement joins TRBV7-9 to TRBJ1-2, with D hard to call. Germline loops: CDR1 SEHNR, CDR2 FQNEAQ (reference sequence). The CDR3 spans 16 residues. V lost 3 bases and J lost 6, with 20 bases in between. In DNA, the CDR3 is TGTGCCAGCAGCTTGTTCAGTGTGGAATCACGAGATGGCTACACCTTC. It encodes CASSLFSVESRDGYTF. Full variable domain (outside the CDR3, taken from reference TRBV7-9 and TRBJ1-2): DTGVSQNPRHKITKRGQNVTFRCDPISEHNRLYWYRQTLGQGPEFLTYFQNEAQLEKSRLLSDRFSAERPKGSFSTLEIQRTEQGDSAMYLCASSLFSVESRDGYTFGSGTRLTVV.

This sequence joins TRBV19 and TRBJ2-1, with a possible D match to TRBD1 (6 bases). Trimming cost V 5 bases and J 7 bases, with 21 bases left between them. This CDR3 has 16 amino acids. The germline V gene encodes CDR1 LNHDA and CDR2 SQIVND (reference sequence). CDR3 loop: CASSPFTGYLQNEQFF. The CDR3 bases are TGTGCCAGTAGTCCCTTTACAGGGTATCTCCAAAATGAGCAGTTCTTC. Full variable domain (missing parts from reference TRBV19 and TRBJ2-1): DGGITQSPKYLFRKEGQNVTLSCEQNLNHDAMYWYRQDPGQGLRLIYYSQIVNDFQKGDIAEGYSVSREKKESFPLTVTSAQKNPTAFYLCASSPFTGYLQNEQFFGPGTRLTVL.

The chain recombines TRBV12-3 or TRBV12-4 with TRBJ2-1, with 7 bases that match TRBD2. Losses at the gene ends were 5 bases for V and 7 bases for J; bases not matched to a gene: 8. This CDR3 contains 14 residues. CDR3 in DNA: TGTGCCAGCAGTGAGAGCGGGGAACTTAATGAGCAGTTCTTC. Translated, it gives CASSESGELNEQFF.

The chain is built from TRBV7-6 and TRBJ2-5; the match to TRBD1 covers 10 bases. The CDR3 is 16 amino acids. V gave up 4 bases and J gave up 11 bases; unmatched junction bases: 16. The germline CDR1 and CDR2 sequences are SGHVS and FNYEAQ. The CDR3 sequence: CASSCFAGTGVCEQYF. The DNA for the CDR3 is TGTGCCAGCAGCTGTTTCGCCGGGACAGGGGTTTGTGAGCAGTACTTC.

This clonotype was picked up a small number of times. The gene calls are TRBV12-5 and TRBJ1-1, with 7 bases aligning to TRBD1. In germline, CDR1 is LGHNT, CDR2 FRNRAP. This CDR3 region has 16 residues. The V segment lost 2 bases and the J segment 3 bases; nucleotides outside the gene matches: 9. The CDR3 sequence is CASGLPRQGRDTEAFF. The CDR3, as DNA: TGTGCTAGTGGTTTGCCCCGACAGGGTAGGGACACTGAAGCTTTCTTT.

In its sample, this clonotype was seen a few times. The rearrangement uses TRBV6-5 and TRBJ2-5; 9 bases match TRBD1. Judging by the DNA end, TRBJ2-7 fits better; the J call may be wrong. CDR1 and CDR2 from the germline V gene are MNHEY and SVGAGI. There are 14 residues in the CDR3. The CDR3: CASRSGTGNYEQYF. Written as DNA, the CDR3 is TGTGCCAGCAGGTCCGGGACAGGGAACTACGAGCAGTACTTC.

This clonotype turned up a few times. The chain recombines TRBV7-9 with TRBJ2-1, with 10 positions matching TRBD2. Germline CDR1 SEHNR, CDR2 FQNEAQ (reference sequence). This CDR3 region has 17 residues. V gave up 5 bases and J gave up 5 bases; unmatched junction bases: 12. The CDR3 DNA reads as TGTGCCAGCAGCAAGCCCCTTACTAGCGGGACCCACAATGAGCAGTTCTTC. Encoded protein: CASSKPLTSGTHNEQFF.

This clonotype has a handful of counts. The rearrangement links TRBV12-3 or TRBV12-4 to TRBJ1-4; no definite D call. The CDR3 has 16 amino acids. V lost 5 bases, J lost 8 bases, and 21 bases lay in between. CDR3 in DNA: TGTGCCAGCAGTGATGTAACGGTGAATCTTCGGGAAAAACTGTTTTTT. This codes for CASSDVTVNLREKLFF.

CDR3 in DNA: TGTGCCAGCAGCTTAAATCCGGGAGGAGGCTACGAGCAGTACTTC. Translating it yields CASSLNPGGGYEQYF. The V gene is TRBV7-3, the J gene TRBJ2-7; 7 bases match TRBD2. This CDR3 has 15 amino acids. J was trimmed by 3 bases and V by 1 base; bases with no gene match: 6. CDR1 is SGHTA, CDR2 FQGTGA, per germline.

There are many counts of this clonotype. The V gene is TRBV28, the J gene TRBJ1-3; D unclear. With 7 bases removed from V and 0 bases from J, the gap between germline ends came to 13 bases. This CDR3 is 15 amino acids long. Looked up from germline, CDR1 is MDHEN and CDR2 is SYDVKM. CDR3 sequence: CASIISGGSGNTIYF. CDR3 DNA sequence: TGTGCCAGCATCATAAGCGGCGGCTCTGGAAACACCATATATTTT. Full variable domain (remainder filled in from reference TRBV28 and TRBJ1-3): DVKVTQSSRYLVKRTGEKVFLECVQDMDHENMFWYRQDPGLGLRLIYFSYDVKMKEKGDIPEGYSVSREKKERFSLILESASTNQTSMYLCASIISGGSGNTIYFGEGSWLTVV.

With regard to this clonotype: Here the CDR3 omits its conserved ending phenylalanine or tryptophan, so a read error is the likely source. This rearrangement joins TRBV7-8 to TRBJ2-3, with TRBD2 matching over 8 bases. This CDR3 has 17 amino acids. The germline V gene encodes CDR1 SGHVS and CDR2 FQNEAQ. The junction had 12 bases not matched to a gene; V was cut back by 5 bases and J by 2 bases. The CDR3 loop is CASSQSPAGGYTDTQYL. The CDR3 coding sequence is TGTGCCAGCAGCCAATCCCCTGCGGGGGGCTACACAGATACGCAGTATCTT.

J is TRBJ1-2 and V is TRBV20-1; tentative D call: TRBD1 (6 bases). The germline CDR1 and CDR2 sequences are DFQATT and SNEGSKA (reference sequence). Trimming cost V 5 bases and J 3 bases, with 10 bases left between them. The CDR3 is 12 amino acids. The CDR3, as DNA: TGCAGTGCTGGAGGGACATACTATGGCTACACCTTC. Protein: CSAGGTYYGYTF.

V is TRBV4-1 and J is TRBJ2-5; possible D gene TRBD2, 5 bases. Trimming took off 5 bases at V and 5 bases at J, with 21 bases between the two ends. The CDR3 has 16 residues. Germline V lookup: CDR1 MGHRA, CDR2 YSYEKL. CDR3 protein: CASSWTLRRVRETQYF. The CDR3 region has the DNA TGCGCCAGCAGCTGGACTTTAAGAAGGGTCAGGGAGACCCAGTACTTC.

In this sample, this clonotype turned up a few times. V and J are TRBV5-1 and TRBJ2-7, with D perhaps TRBD1 or TRBD2 (5 bases each). CDR1 is SGHRS, CDR2 YFSETQ, per germline. The length of the CDR3 is 15 residues. V lost 5 bases to trimming and J lost 3 bases, with 18 bases between them. The chain's CDR3 is CASRLPEDTHYEQYF. DNA of the CDR3: TGCGCCAGCAGACTCCCGGAGGACACTCACTACGAGCAGTACTTC.

The rearrangement links TRBV6-6 to TRBJ1-2; D unresolved. In germline, CDR1 is MNHNY, CDR2 SVGAGI (reference sequence). Trimming took off 2 bases at V and 4 bases at J, with 11 bases between the two ends. The CDR3 length is 14 residues. CDR3 DNA: TGTGCCAGCAGTTACGGACTTTCGAGCTATGGCTACACCTTC. Translated: CASSYGLSSYGYTF.

The CDR3 region is CASSVAEANYGYTF. In DNA form, the CDR3 reads TGTGCCAGCAGCGTAGCTGAAGCTAACTATGGCTACACCTTC. The rearrangement links TRBV9 to TRBJ1-2, with D unclear. CDR1 and CDR2 (germline): SGDLS, YYNGEE. V lost 0 bases to trimming and J lost 0 bases, with 6 bases between them. The CDR3 totals 14 residues.

The rearrangement uses TRBV11-3 and TRBJ2-5; no firm D call. The V and J ends lost 4 bases and 0 bases respectively, with 9 bases between them. This CDR3 comprises 14 residues. Per the germline V gene, CDR1 is SGHNT and CDR2 is YENEEA. The CDR3 DNA reads as TGTGCCAGCAGCTCACCCATGTACCAAGAGACCCAGTACTTC. Translation: CASSSPMYQETQYF.

V and J are TRBV4-1 and TRBJ2-5, with 7 bases fitting TRBD1. The DNA end is more similar to TRBJ2-7, so the J call may be wrong. Germline values: CDR1 MGHRA, CDR2 YSYEKL. This CDR3 spans 14 amino acids. Here the CDR3 reads CASSPWTGDYEQYF. The CDR3 DNA reads as TGCGCCAGCAGCCCATGGACAGGAGACTACGAGCAGTACTTC.

There are a few counts of this clonotype. The rearrangement links TRBV4-2 to TRBJ2-5, with TRBD2 identical over 8 bases. The closer fit of TRBJ2-7 to the DNA end suggests the J call may be wrong. From germline, CDR1 is LGHNA and CDR2 YNFKEQ. The CDR3 sequence is 17 residues long. CDR3 DNA: TGTGCCAGCAGCCAAGAGGGGGCCGGGAGGGACTCCTACGAGCAGTACTTC. As protein: CASSQEGAGRDSYEQYF.

V usage is TRBV5-6 and J usage is TRBJ2-3; D is unresolved. The V end lost 1 base, the J end lost 6 bases, and 12 bases lay between the germline ends. The CDR3 runs 14 residues. CDR1 is SGHDT and CDR2 is YYEEEE in the germline V gene. The DNA for the CDR3 is TGTGCCAGCAGCTTGTTCAATGCTCGCGATACGCAGTATTTT. Encoded protein: CASSLFNARDTQYF.

The chain uses TRBV7-2 and TRBJ2-1, with 9 nucleotides matching TRBD2. V shed 10 bases, J shed 12 bases, and the junction held 13 bases outside the gene matches. In germline, CDR1 is SGHTA, CDR2 FQGNSA. The CDR3 spans 13 residues. CDR3 nucleotides: TGTGCCAACTCACTCCTAAAAGCGGGGGGGCAGTTCTTC. It translates to CANSLLKAGGQFF.

With respect to this clonotype: Mismatch with germline at one junction end may stem from a read error. This rearrangement joins TRBV27 to TRBJ1-1; D gene uncertain. The CDR3 is 15 amino acids. CDR1 and CDR2 (germline): MNHEY, SMNVEV (reference sequence). CDR3 protein: CVSSSIGGMNTEAFF. DNA for the CDR3: TGTGTCAGCAGTTCCATCGGAGGGATGAACACTGAAGCTTTCTTT.

This clonotype has more than one count but fewer than ten. The chain combines TRBV27 with TRBJ2-1, with D maybe TRBD2 (5 bases). Germline V lookup: CDR1 MNHEY, CDR2 SMNVEV (reference sequence). This CDR3 comprises 13 residues. V lost 10 bases to trimming and J lost 3 bases, with 13 bases between them. CDR3 region: CAIRRGGYNEQFF. The CDR3 DNA follows: TGTGCCATCCGGAGAGGAGGCTACAATGAGCAGTTCTTC.

The chain links TRBV13 to TRBJ2-1; D is possibly TRBD1 or TRBD2 (5 bases each). The germline V gene has CDR1 PRHDT and CDR2 FYEKMQ (reference sequence). The CDR3 extends over 13 amino acids. V shed 7 bases and J shed 10 bases, with 17 bases lying between them. The CDR3 DNA reads as TGTGCCAGCACCCTAGGGACCGTCCCCGAGCAGTTCTTC. This sequence encodes CASTLGTVPEQFF.

The rearrangement links TRBV5-1 to TRBJ2-1; 8 nucleotides agree with TRBD2. The CDR3 sequence is 14 residues long. V gave up 4 bases and J gave up 8 bases; unmatched junction bases: 8. Germline assignment: CDR1 SGHRS and CDR2 YFSETQ. The CDR3 nucleotides read TGCGCCAGCAGCCCCACGACTAGCGTCCATGAGCAGTTCTTC. Amino acids: CASSPTTSVHEQFF.